This T cell receptor (beta chain) was sequenced in a study of blood T cell repertoires in COVID-19. Across the study: In each case, the material was cDNA or gDNA derived from T cells, B-cell-depleted T cells, or PBMCs.

Assay: immunoSEQ multiplex PCR; the TCRdb copy retains only in-frame clones and omits some. The sample shows more than 80,000 clones, roughly four fifths of them seen only once. Germline assignment: CDR1 SGHRS and CDR2 YFSETQ. There are 17 residues in the CDR3. J lost 7 bases, V lost 5 bases, and 13 bases had no gene match. This sequence joins TRBV5-1 and TRBJ2-2, with TRBD1 matching over 11 bases. The origin of this receptor is a woman aged 65 to 85 with acute or convalescent COVID-19. Material: peripheral blood. The CDR3, as DNA: TGCGCCAGCAGTTCTCTCTCCGGGACAGGGGGTGTCGGGGAGCTGTTTTTT. Its protein is CASSSLSGTGGVGELFF. Full variable domain (missing parts from reference TRBV5-1 and TRBJ2-2): KAGVTQTPRYLIKTRGQQVTLSCSPISGHRSVSWYQQTPGQGLQFLFEYFSETQRNKGNFPGRFSGRQFSNSRSEMNVSTLELGDSALYLCASSSLSGTGGVGELFFGEGSRLTVL.